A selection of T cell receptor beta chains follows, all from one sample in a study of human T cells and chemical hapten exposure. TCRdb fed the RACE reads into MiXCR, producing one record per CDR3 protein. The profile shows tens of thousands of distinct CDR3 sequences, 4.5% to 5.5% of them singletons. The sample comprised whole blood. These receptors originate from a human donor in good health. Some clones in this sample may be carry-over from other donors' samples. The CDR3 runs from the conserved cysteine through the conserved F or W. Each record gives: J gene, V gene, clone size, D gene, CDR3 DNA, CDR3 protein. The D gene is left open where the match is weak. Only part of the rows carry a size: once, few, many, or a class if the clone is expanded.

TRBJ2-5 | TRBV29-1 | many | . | TGCAGCGTTGATCTCGCGGTTCAAGAGACCCAGTACTTC | CSVDLAVQETQYF
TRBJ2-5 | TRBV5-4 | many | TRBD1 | TGTGCCAGCAGCCGACAGGGGGAAGAGACCCAGTACTTC | CASSRQGEETQYF
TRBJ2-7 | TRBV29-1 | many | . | TGCAGCGTTTTGACAGATCTAGAGCAGTACTTC | CSVLTDLEQYF
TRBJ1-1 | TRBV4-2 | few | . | TGTGCCAGCAGCCACCCCGGACAGATCACTGAAGCTTTCTTT | CASSHPGQITEAFF
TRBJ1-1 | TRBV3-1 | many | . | TGTGCCAGCAGGCAGGGGAACACTGAAGCTTTCTTT | CASRQGNTEAFF
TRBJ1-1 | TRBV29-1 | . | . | TGCAGCGTTGCGGAGGGGTTCACTGAAGCTTTCTTT | CSVAEGFTEAFF
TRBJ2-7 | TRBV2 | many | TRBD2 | TGTGCCAGCAGTGAGGATAGGCCGGGACTAGCGGGGGAGCAGTACTTC | CASSEDRPGLAGEQYF
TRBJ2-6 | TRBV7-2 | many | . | TGTGCCAGCAGCTTAGCGGGGGAGGGGGCCAACGTCCTGACTTTC | CASSLAGEGANVLTF
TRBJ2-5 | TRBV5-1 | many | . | TGCGCCAGCAGCTTGCGGGGGACAGTCCAAGAGACCCAGTACTTC | CASSLRGTVQETQYF
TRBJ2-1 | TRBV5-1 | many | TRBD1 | TGCGCCAGCAGCCCGGACGGACAGGGAAACAATGAGCAGTTCTTC | CASSPDGQGNNEQFF
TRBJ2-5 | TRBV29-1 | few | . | TGCAGCGGGGGGACTTTCGGAGAGACCCAGTACTTC | CSGGTFGETQYF
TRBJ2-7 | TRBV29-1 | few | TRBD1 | TGCAGCGTTGAGGGGGGACAGGGAAGTACCGAGCAGTACTTC | CSVEGGQGSTEQYF
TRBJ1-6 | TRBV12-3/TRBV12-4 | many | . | TGTGCCAGCAGCACAACAGGTCGCCATTCACCCCTCCACTTT | CASSTTGRHSPLHF
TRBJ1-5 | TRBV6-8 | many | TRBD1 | TGTGCCAGCAGAGGTACAGGGGGTGTAAGCAATCAGCCCCAGCATTTT | CASRGTGGVSNQPQHF
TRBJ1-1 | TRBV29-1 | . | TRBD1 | TGCAGCGTTGGACAGGGGGCGAACACTGAAGCTTTCTTT | CSVGQGANTEAFF
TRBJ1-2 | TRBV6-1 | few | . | TGTGCCAGCCAGGCGATCTATGGCTACACCTTC | CASQAIYGYTF
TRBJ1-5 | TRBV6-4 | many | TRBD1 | TGTGCCAGCATCCGACAGGGTCAGCCCCAGCATTTT | CASIRQGQPQHF
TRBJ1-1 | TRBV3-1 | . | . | TGTGCCAGCAGCCAGGAGGGACGCTTGAACACTGAAGCTTTCTTT | CASSQEGRLNTEAFF
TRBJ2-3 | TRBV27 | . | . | TGTGCCAGCACCAGACTAGGGCTAACTAGCACAGATACGCAGTATTTT | CASTRLGLTSTDTQYF
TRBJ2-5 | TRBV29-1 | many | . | TGCAGCGTCGTGGAAGGGACCCAAGAGACCCAGTACTTC | CSVVEGTQETQYF
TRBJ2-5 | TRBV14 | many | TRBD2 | TGTGCCAGCAGCCCCTATCGGGCTAGCGGGGGCCAAGAGACCCAGTACTTC | CASSPYRASGGQETQYF
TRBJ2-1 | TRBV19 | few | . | TGTGCCAGTCGGACCAGGGATCCCGGCAATGAGCAGTTCTTC | CASRTRDPGNEQFF
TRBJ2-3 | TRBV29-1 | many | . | TGCAGCGTTTCTTCCGGCGGACAGTCCACAGATACGCAGTATTTT | CSVSSGGQSTDTQYF
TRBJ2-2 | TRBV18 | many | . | TGTGCCAGCTCCCCCGCCGGGACAAACACCGGGGAGCTGTTTTTT | CASSPAGTNTGELFF
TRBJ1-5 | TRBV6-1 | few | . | TGTGCCAGCAGTGGTCTGTCAGGGATTAGCAATCAGCCCCAGCATTTT | CASSGLSGISNQPQHF
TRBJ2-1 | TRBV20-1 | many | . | TGCGGATTATCCAGCGGGTACAATGAGCAGTTCTTC | CGLSSGYNEQFF
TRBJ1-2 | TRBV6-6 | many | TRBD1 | TGTGCCAGCAGTTACGCCCAGGGGGGGGGAGACTACACCTTC | CASSYAQGGGDYTF
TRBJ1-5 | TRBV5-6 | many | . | TGTGCCAGCAGCTTAGGTTGGCAGGCCTCAGATAGCAATCAGCCCCAGCATTTT | CASSLGWQASDSNQPQHF
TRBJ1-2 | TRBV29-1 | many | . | TGCAGCGTTGATATCTCCCTATATGGCTACACCTTC | CSVDISLYGYTF
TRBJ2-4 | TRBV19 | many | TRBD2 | TGTGCCAGTAGTTGGCTAGCGGCGAACATTCAGTACTTC | CASSWLAANIQYF
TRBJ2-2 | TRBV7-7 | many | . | TGTGCTAGCAGCCCGGGTAGCGGGAACACCGGGGAGCTGTTTTTT | CASSPGSGNTGELFF
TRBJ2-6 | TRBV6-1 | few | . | TGTGCCAGCAGTGAAGAGTTAGGGCACGGGGCCAACGTCCTGACTTTC | CASSEELGHGANVLTF
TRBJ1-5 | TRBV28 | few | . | TGTGCCAGCACGGAGGTGTATAGCAATCAGCCCCAGCATTTT | CASTEVYSNQPQHF
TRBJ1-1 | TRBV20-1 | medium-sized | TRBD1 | TGCAGTGCAGAGACAGGGGTTGGCACTGAAGCTTTCTTT | CSAETGVGTEAFF